Listed below are T cell receptor beta chains from one sample, sequenced in a study of control samples from healthy donors and cancer patients. Some clones are missing from TCRdb's copy, which holds only in-frame ones; the method was immunoSEQ multiplex PCR. The sample has 170,000 or so clones; around 90% are singletons. Sequenced material: blood. The source of these receptors is a woman aged 35 to 49 in good health. Both conserved end residues are part of each CDR3. Fields, in order: J gene, clone size, V gene, D gene, CDR3 protein, CDR3 DNA. The D gene is left open where the match is weak. The size of a clone is reported for some rows only, either as once, few or many, or as a class for expanded clones.

TRBJ2-3,-,TRBV5-1,-,CASSPFRGDTQYF,TGCGCCAGCAGCCCCTTCAGGGGAGATACGCAGTATTTT
TRBJ1-3,-,TRBV10-3,-,CAISDGEIFSGNTIYF,TGTGCCATCAGTGATGGTGAAATTTTTTCTGGAAACACCATATATTTT
TRBJ2-1,-,TRBV9,-,CASSPSGTSVYNEQFF,TGTGCCAGCAGCCCCTCAGGGACATCGGTCTACAATGAGCAGTTCTTC
TRBJ2-3,-,TRBV6-1,-,CASSATGTTSTDTQYF,TGTGCCAGCAGTGCCACAGGGACCACTAGCACAGATACGCAGTATTTT
TRBJ1-1,-,TRBV9,-,CASSKGHLNTEAFF,TGTGCCAGCAGTAAGGGACACTTGAACACTGAAGCTTTCTTT
TRBJ1-3,-,TRBV6-1,-,CASSELGSGGYTIYF,TGTGCCAGCAGTGAACTGGGCTCTGGCGGTTACACCATATATTTT
TRBJ2-5,-,TRBV7-9,TRBD2,CASRPSGGQQTQYF,TGTGCCAGCAGGCCTAGCGGGGGGCAACAGACCCAGTACTTC
TRBJ1-2,-,TRBV6-5,-,CASSTVMGYGYTF,TGTGCCAGCAGTACGGTCATGGGGTATGGCTACACCTTC
TRBJ1-1,once,TRBV5-1,-,CASSLSRNTEAFF,TGCGCCAGCAGCTTGTCGAGGAACACTGAAGCTTTCTTT
TRBJ1-1,-,TRBV5-6,-,CASSRISGRFEAFF,TGTGCCAGCAGCCGGATCTCGGGACGATTTGAAGCTTTCTTT
TRBJ1-1,-,TRBV5-1,-,CASGAAGVNTEAFF,TGCGCCAGCGGGGCCGCAGGGGTTAACACTGAAGCTTTCTTT
TRBJ1-3,few,TRBV6-5,-,CASRRTGTGNTIYF,TGTGCCAGCAGACGAACAGGAACGGGAAACACCATATATTTT
TRBJ1-5,-,TRBV24-1,TRBD1,CATSEEGTDSSNQPQHF,TGCGCCACCAGTGAGGAAGGGACAGACAGTAGCAATCAGCCCCAGCATTTT
TRBJ2-5,-,TRBV7-9,-,CASSLGAETQYF,TGTGCCAGCAGCTTAGGGGCAGAGACCCAGTACTTC
TRBJ2-7,-,TRBV10-3,-,CATARLVRGEYEQYF,TGTGCCACCGCACGCCTGGTGAGGGGGGAATACGAGCAGTACTTC
TRBJ1-1,once,TRBV5-5,-,CASSFSAWGEAFF,TGTGCCAGCAGCTTTTCGGCTTGGGGTGAAGCTTTCTTT